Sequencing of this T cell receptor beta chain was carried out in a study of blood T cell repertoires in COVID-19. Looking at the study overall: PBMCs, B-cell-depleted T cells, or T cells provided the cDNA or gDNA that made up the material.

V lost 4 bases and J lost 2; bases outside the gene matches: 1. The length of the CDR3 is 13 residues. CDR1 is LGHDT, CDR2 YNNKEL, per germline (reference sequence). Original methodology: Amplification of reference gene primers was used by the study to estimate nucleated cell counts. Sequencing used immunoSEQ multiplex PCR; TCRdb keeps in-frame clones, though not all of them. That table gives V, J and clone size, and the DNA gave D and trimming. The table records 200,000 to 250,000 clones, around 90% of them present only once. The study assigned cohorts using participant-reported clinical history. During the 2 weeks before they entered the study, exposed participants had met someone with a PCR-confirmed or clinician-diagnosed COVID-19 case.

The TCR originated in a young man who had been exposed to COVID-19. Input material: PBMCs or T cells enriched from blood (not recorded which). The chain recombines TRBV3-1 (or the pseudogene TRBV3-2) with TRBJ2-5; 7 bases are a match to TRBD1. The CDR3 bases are TGTGCCAGCAGCCCGGGACAGCAAGAGACCCAGTACTTC. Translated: CASSPGQQETQYF.